This entry lists 27 T cell receptor beta chains sequenced from one sample in a study of blood T cell repertoires in COVID-19 (dated by TCRdb to the early 2020s). The receptor library was made with the immunoSEQ multiplex PCR assay. Imported from immuneACCESS, the table was reduced by TCRdb to in-frame sequences with V and J called. These copies leave out some clones; in studies compared against another copy, an unresolved V gene accounts for under half, and the cause of the remainder is not known. Recorded for this sample are just over 95,000 clones; about 86% of them occurred a single time. The ten largest make up over 3.5% of the sample. Specimen: peripheral blood. Receptor source: a man in his sixties with acute or convalescent COVID-19.

The chain links TRBV27 to TRBJ1-1, with D tentatively TRBD1 (5 bases). The V gene lost 5 bases and the J gene lost 3 bases, with 16 bases spanning the gap. The CDR3 has 15 amino acids. Germline CDR1 MNHEY, CDR2 SMNVEV (reference sequence). This CDR3 reads CASSPRPWGDTEAFF. CDR3 bases: TGTGCCAGCAGTCCCCGGCCCTGGGGGGACACTGAAGCTTTCTTT.

V and J are TRBV7-9 and TRBJ1-5, with 9 bases aligning to TRBD1. CDR3 length: 17 residues. Germline V gives CDR1 SEHNR, CDR2 FQNEAQ (reference sequence). V shed 5 bases, J shed 5 bases, and the junction held 13 bases outside the gene matches. CDR3 sequence: CASSPGTGRFEYQPQHF. The DNA of the CDR3 is TGTGCCAGCAGCCCCGGGACAGGGAGGTTTGAGTATCAGCCCCAGCATTTT.

This chain links TRBV7-3 with TRBJ1-1, with 8 positions matching TRBD1. The trim removed 6 bases at V and 2 bases at J, leaving 5 bases unmatched. CDR1 and CDR2 from the germline V gene are SGHTA and FQGTGA. The CDR3 contains 14 residues. Here the CDR3 reads CASSSRGQNTEAFF. CDR3 nucleotides: TGTGCCAGCAGTTCCAGGGGGCAAAACACTGAAGCTTTCTTT.

The CDR3 nucleotides read TGTGCCAGCAGCGCAGTGGGGGGCACTGAAGCTTTCTTT. This sequence encodes CASSAVGGTEAFF. The rearrangement links TRBV3-1 (or the pseudogene TRBV3-2) to TRBJ1-1; maybe TRBD1 (5 bases). V lost 5 bases and J 4 bases, leaving 11 bases between the germline ends. The CDR3 spans 13 residues. The germline V gene has CDR1 LGHDT and CDR2 YNNKEL (reference sequence).

The CDR3 sequence is CATGTSGTREQFF. The CDR3 DNA sequence: TGTGCCACCGGGACTAGCGGAACGAGAGAGCAGTTCTTC. The V and J genes are TRBV6-5 and TRBJ2-1, with TRBD2 identical over 11 bases. The CDR3 runs to 13 residues. The ends lost 10 bases at V and 10 bases at J; junction bases unmatched: 9. Germline V CDR1 and CDR2: MNHEY, SVGAGI.

This clone was observed a handful of times. The chain employs TRBV4-3 and TRBJ1-2, with TRBD1 identical over 8 bases. There are 16 residues in the CDR3. V lost 0 bases and J lost 6; bases outside the gene matches: 9. The V gene's germline CDR1 is LGHNA and CDR2 YSLEER. The CDR3 is CASSQEPGQASNGYTF. The CDR3, as DNA: TGCGCCAGCAGCCAAGAACCGGGACAGGCATCAAATGGCTACACCTTC.

The gene calls are TRBV19 and TRBJ2-3; no clear D gene. The CDR3 length is 14 residues. V lost 5 bases to trimming and J lost 1 base, with 10 bases between them. The germline gives CDR1 LNHDA, CDR2 SQIVND (reference sequence). In nucleotides, the CDR3 is TGTGCCAGTAGTGAAATAGCAGGCACAGATACGCAGTATTTT. Amino acids: CASSEIAGTDTQYF.

DNA for the CDR3: TGTGCCAGCAGCCCTCCCGGGACAGGGAGCTACAATGAGCAGTTCTTC. As protein: CASSPPGTGSYNEQFF. This rearrangement joins TRBV9 to TRBJ2-1; 9 nucleotides match TRBD1. This CDR3 comprises 16 residues. V dropped 4 bases and J dropped 3; count of bases not matched to a gene: 8. Per the germline V gene, CDR1 is SGDLS and CDR2 is YYNGEE.

This chain links TRBV7-2 with TRBJ1-1; no reliable D call. The CDR3 extends over 14 amino acids. The V end was cut by 2 bases, the J end by 1 base, with 8 bases between. Per germline, CDR1 SGHTA and CDR2 FQGNSA. CDR3 DNA sequence: TGTGCCAGCAGCTTACCCTTTAGGAACACTGAAGCTTTCTTT. Its protein product is CASSLPFRNTEAFF.

The chain uses TRBV9 and TRBJ1-1; a weak D match, TRBD1 (5 bases). The CDR3 extends over 15 amino acids. V was trimmed by 4 bases and J by 4 bases, leaving 17 bases between them. Per the germline V gene, CDR1 is SGDLS and CDR2 is YYNGEE. The CDR3 coding sequence is TGTGCCAGCAGCCCCCGGGGGGGGTGGGGCACTGAAGCTTTCTTT. Its translation is CASSPRGGWGTEAFF.

The chain uses TRBV2 and TRBJ1-3, with TRBD1 matching 9 bases. Trimming removed 6 bases from V and 4 bases from J; junction bases left unmatched: 10. Germline V CDR1 and CDR2: SNHLY, FYNNEI. The CDR3 extends over 16 amino acids. The CDR3 region has the DNA TGTGCCAGCAGGAGACAGGGGGGCGACGGAGGAAACACCATATATTTT. It translates to CASRRQGGDGGNTIYF.

In this sample, this clone turned up many times. CDR3: CATSDQGIDEQFF. CDR3 DNA: TGTGCCACCAGTGATCAGGGGATCGATGAGCAGTTCTTC. The chain recombines TRBV24-1 with TRBJ2-1, with D perhaps matching TRBD1 (6 bases). V gave up 3 bases and J gave up 8 bases, with 10 bases separating them. This CDR3 comprises 13 residues. Germline CDR1 reads KGHDR; CDR2 reads SFDVKD.

V usage is TRBV11-3 and J usage is TRBJ2-1, with 7 bases that match TRBD1. CDR1 SGHNT and CDR2 YENEEA come from the germline V gene. Unmatched junction bases numbered 1, after V lost 3 bases and J lost 5 bases. The length of the CDR3 is 13 residues. The CDR3 nucleotides read TGTGCCAGCAGCTTGACAGGGAACAATGAGCAGTTCTTC. Residues: CASSLTGNNEQFF.

The chain employs TRBV4-1 and TRBJ1-1, with 10 bases aligning to TRBD1. Germline CDR1 and CDR2: MGHRA and YSYEKL. V lost 1 base and J lost 4; bases outside the gene matches: 3. This CDR3 region has 15 residues. The DNA for the CDR3 is TGCGCCAGCAGCCAAGGACAGGGGGCCATCACTGAAGCTTTCTTT. Translated: CASSQGQGAITEAFF.

V is TRBV5-4 and J is TRBJ2-3; weak D call: TRBD2 (5 bases). Between the trimmed V and J ends, which lost 4 bases and 2 bases, there was a span of 20 bases. Germline lookup yields CDR1 SGHNT and CDR2 YYREEE (reference sequence). The CDR3 has 17 residues. The CDR3: CASSPGGSQAPTDTQYF. The CDR3 nucleotides read TGTGCCAGCAGCCCTGGAGGCAGTCAGGCCCCCACAGATACGCAGTATTTT.

The V gene is TRBV5-6, the J gene TRBJ2-7; TRBD1 matches 12 bases. V shed 1 base and J 5 bases; nucleotides not matched to a gene: 4. CDR3 length: 15 residues. The V gene's germline CDR1 is SGHDT and CDR2 YYEEEE. The DNA of the CDR3 is TGTGCCAGCAGCTTGTTCGGGACAGGGGGCGACGAGCAGTACGTC. Its translation is CASSLFGTGGDEQYV.

CDR3: CASSRQGFTEAFF. The CDR3 nucleotides read TGTGCCAGCAGCCGACAGGGGTTCACTGAAGCTTTCTTT. V and J are TRBV6-5 and TRBJ1-1, with TRBD1 matching over 8 bases. The germline V gene has CDR1 MNHEY and CDR2 SVGAGI. The CDR3 is 13 residues long. J lost 4 bases, V lost 6 bases, and 4 bases had no gene match.

This clone has just one count. The rearrangement links TRBV6-5 to TRBJ1-2; 7 bases agree with TRBD1. The length of the CDR3 is 12 residues. Looked up from germline, CDR1 is MNHEY and CDR2 is SVGAGI. V shed 2 bases and J 8 bases; nucleotides not matched to a gene: 2. CDR3 region: CASSYRGRGYTF. DNA for the CDR3: TGTGCCAGCAGTTACAGGGGGCGCGGCTACACCTTC.

The chain links TRBV20-1 to TRBJ2-1; 11 bases agree with TRBD2. Trimming at V came to 6 bases and at J to 9 bases, leaving 1 base not matched to a gene. The CDR3 is 11 amino acids. Germline V CDR1 and CDR2: DFQATT, SNEGSKA (reference sequence). The CDR3 loop is CSATSGSEQFF. CDR3 nucleotide sequence: TGCAGTGCAACTAGCGGGAGTGAGCAGTTCTTC.

This clone was detected ten times or more. V usage is TRBV6-2 or TRBV6-3 and J usage is TRBJ2-5; 9 nucleotides line up with TRBD2. CDR3 length equals 17 residues. Trimming took 2 bases from V and 0 from J; bases not matched to a gene: 7. Germline V gene lookup returns CDR1 MNHEY and CDR2 SVGEGT. This CDR3 reads CASSYGGSGGHQETQYF. CDR3 in DNA: TGTGCCAGCAGTTACGGTGGTAGCGGGGGCCACCAAGAGACCCAGTACTTC.

This clone was picked up one time. J is TRBJ1-2 and V is TRBV27; 11 bases agree with TRBD1. The germline V gene encodes CDR1 MNHEY and CDR2 SMNVEV (reference sequence). This CDR3 is built from 14 residues. The ends lost 6 bases at V and 7 bases at J; junction bases unmatched: 7. In DNA form, the CDR3 reads TGTGCCAGCAGAGCCGGACAGGGGGCACGTGGCTACACCTTC. Its protein product is CASRAGQGARGYTF.

The chain links TRBV27 to TRBJ2-5; no clear D. V was shortened by 3 bases and J by 4 bases, with 9 bases between the two germline ends. CDR3 length equals 13 residues. The germline V gene encodes CDR1 MNHEY and CDR2 SMNVEV (reference sequence). In nucleotides, the CDR3 is TGTGCCAGCAGTTTCCGGTACCTAGAGACCCAGTACTTC. This translates into CASSFRYLETQYF.

The chain couples TRBV7-8 to TRBJ1-3; D gene ambiguous. V was pared by 1 base and J by 4 bases, with 8 bases between. The CDR3 covers 14 residues. Germline values: CDR1 SGHVS, CDR2 FQNEAQ. The DNA for the CDR3 is TGTGCCAGCAGCTTAGACAGAGTAGGAAACACCATATATTTT. Translation: CASSLDRVGNTIYF.

The gene calls are TRBV10-3 and TRBJ2-7; 8 bases map to TRBD1. From germline, CDR1 is ENHRY and CDR2 SYGVKD. The V and J ends lost 7 bases and 3 bases, in that order; junction bases with no gene match: 2. The CDR3 covers 12 residues. CDR3 nucleotides: TGTGCCATCAAAACAGGGGGCTACGAGCAGTACTTC. This gives the protein CAIKTGGYEQYF.

This clone has just a few counts. J is TRBJ1-1 and V is TRBV10-3; 9 bases line up with TRBD1. From germline, CDR1 is ENHRY and CDR2 SYGVKD. The CDR3 extends over 13 amino acids. Germline trimming cut 6 bases from V and 1 base from J; bases unmatched to any gene: 0. The CDR3 DNA follows: TGTGCCATCAGGGGACAGGGGAACACTGAAGCTTTCTTT. Its translation is CAIRGQGNTEAFF.

The chain joins TRBV11-2 to TRBJ1-2; tentatively, D is TRBD1 (5 bases). The CDR3 covers 14 residues. Germline V CDR1 and CDR2: SGHAT, FQNNGV. The V gene lost 6 bases and the J gene lost 5 bases, with 16 bases spanning the gap. This CDR3 is CASRLTSQGYGYTF. DNA for the CDR3: TGTGCCAGCAGGCTCACTTCCCAGGGATATGGCTACACCTTC.

V gene TRBV11-2 combines with J gene TRBJ1-3; 9 bases map to TRBD1. Losses at the gene ends were 5 bases for V and 7 bases for J; bases not matched to a gene: 12. Germline values: CDR1 SGHAT, CDR2 FQNNGV. The CDR3 spans 16 residues. CDR3 DNA sequence: TGTGCCAGCAGCCGTATCGGACAGGGGATCTACAACACCATATATTTT. Amino acid sequence: CASSRIGQGIYNTIYF.